The rows below give T cell receptor beta chains drawn from one sample of a study of breast tumors, draining lymph nodes, adjacent tissues. TCRdb analysed the multiplex PCR reads with MiXCR anew, one entry per CDR3 protein. Here the sample spans about 110,000 distinct CDR3 sequences, approximately 28% being singletons. The specimen sequenced was axillary lymph node tissue. The receptors were sampled from a female donor with breast cancer. Some clones in this sample may be carry-over from other donors' samples. The conserved cysteine and the conserved F or W are not part of the CDR3 here. D genes are given only for firm matches.

v_call: TRBV3-1; d_call: TRBD2; j_call: TRBJ2-3; cdr3_aa: ASKTSGSGHTQY
v_call: TRBV7-9; d_call: .; j_call: TRBJ2-5; cdr3_aa: ASSLSSSGQETQH
v_call: TRBV18; d_call: .; j_call: TRBJ1-2; cdr3_aa: ASSPLDGANYGYT
v_call: TRBV9; d_call: TRBD1; j_call: TRBJ2-7; cdr3_aa: ASSLGTGETYEQY
v_call: TRBV9; d_call: TRBD2; j_call: TRBJ2-1; cdr3_aa: ASSRSGTSGGNNEQF
v_call: TRBV7-3; d_call: .; j_call: TRBJ2-5; cdr3_aa: ASSRTGSKETQY
v_call: TRBV7-9; d_call: TRBD1; j_call: TRBJ1-2; cdr3_aa: ASSLRTGLVGYT
v_call: TRBV5-1; d_call: TRBD2; j_call: TRBJ2-7; cdr3_aa: ASSPIPREVAYEQY
v_call: TRBV12-3/TRBV12-4; d_call: .; j_call: TRBJ2-1; cdr3_aa: ASSLGHGVYNEQF
v_call: TRBV7-8; d_call: .; j_call: TRBJ2-3; cdr3_aa: ASSLTPGVRRTDTQY
v_call: TRBV6-2/TRBV6-3; d_call: .; j_call: TRBJ1-2; cdr3_aa: ASSYELMGDTANYGYT
v_call: TRBV6-6; d_call: .; j_call: TRBJ2-1; cdr3_aa: ASRILDGRTYNEQF
v_call: TRBV6-1; d_call: .; j_call: TRBJ1-5; cdr3_aa: ASQRTEYSNQPQH
v_call: TRBV11-2; d_call: .; j_call: TRBJ1-5; cdr3_aa: ASSPGFTGHQPQH
v_call: TRBV2; d_call: .; j_call: TRBJ1-1; cdr3_aa: ASIWGVNTEAF
v_call: TRBV7-6; d_call: TRBD2; j_call: TRBJ2-5; cdr3_aa: ASSLVYGGGGRETQY
v_call: TRBV2; d_call: .; j_call: TRBJ2-7; cdr3_aa: ASSELEKGHSYEQY
v_call: TRBV9; d_call: .; j_call: TRBJ2-3; cdr3_aa: ASSVGRGGFGTDTQY